The 8 T cell receptor beta chains below all came from one sample that was sequenced in a study of CD8 T cells in Susac syndrome. Reverse transcription of about 0.5 to 1 ug RNA used random hexamers. TCRdb reprocessed the immunoSEQ multiplex PCR reads with MiXCR, giving one entry per CDR3 protein. The sample has roughly 190,000 distinct CDR3 sequences; approximately 93% are singletons. The sequenced material came from CD4+ T cells from PBMCs. These receptors all come from a human donor in good health.

The chain joins TRBV3-1 to TRBJ1-2; no clear D gene. There are 16 residues in the CDR3. Looked up from germline, CDR1 is LGHDT and CDR2 is YNNKEL (reference sequence). V lost 3 bases and J 4 bases, leaving 18 bases between the germline ends. CDR3 DNA: TGTGCCAGCAGCCAGACCCACGCTCTCCTAGGCTATGGCTACACCTTC. This encodes CASSQTHALLGYGYTF. The whole variable domain, filled in from reference TRBV3-1 and TRBJ1-2, reads DTAVSQTPKYLVTQMGNDKSIKCEQNLGHDTMYWYKQDSKKFLKIMFSYNNKELIINETVPNRFSPKSPDKAHLNLHINSLELGDSAVYFCASSQTHALLGYGYTFGSGTRLTVV.

The rearrangement joins TRBV5-6 to TRBJ1-4; possible D gene TRBD1, 6 bases. Germline V CDR1 and CDR2: SGHDT, YYEEEE. The CDR3 runs to 13 residues. With 3 bases removed from V and 5 bases from J, the gap between germline ends came to 8 bases. The CDR3 DNA is TGTGCCAGCAGCTGGGGGCGGAATGAAAAACTGTTTTTT. Protein sequence: CASSWGRNEKLFF.

The rearrangement joins TRBV5-1 to TRBJ2-5; 11 positions agree with TRBD1. The V and J ends lost 3 bases and 7 bases, in that order; junction bases with no gene match: 5. The CDR3 extends over 14 amino acids. The germline V gene has CDR1 SGHRS and CDR2 YFSETQ. CDR3 sequence (DNA): TGCGCCAGCAGCTCCGGACAGGGGGCGGCGACCCAGTACTTC. Protein: CASSSGQGAATQYF.

The chain links TRBV19 to TRBJ2-3, with D possibly called TRBD1 or TRBD2 (5 bases each). Germline values: CDR1 LNHDA, CDR2 SQIVND (reference sequence). This CDR3 region has 13 residues. V lost 3 bases and J 1 base, leaving 5 bases between the germline ends. The CDR3: CASSMGGTDTQYF. The CDR3 nucleotides read TGTGCCAGTAGTATGGGGGGCACAGATACGCAGTATTTT.

The V gene is TRBV12-3 or TRBV12-4, the J gene TRBJ1-1; D not certain. Deletions cut 9 bases from V and 9 bases from J, with 11 bases between. The length of the CDR3 is 10 residues. CDR3 in amino acids: CASWSGKAFF. The CDR3 nucleotides are TGTGCCAGTTGGAGTGGTAAAGCTTTCTTT.

The sample holds one count of this clonotype. The chain couples TRBV11-2 to TRBJ1-5; D possibly corresponds to TRBD1 (5 bases). CDR1 and CDR2 from the germline V gene are SGHAT and FQNNGV. The V end was cut by 3 bases, the J end by 0 bases, with 9 bases between. The CDR3 is made up of 15 amino acids. The CDR3 here is CASSFGGYSNQPQHF. Written as DNA, the CDR3 is TGTGCCAGCAGCTTTGGGGGATATAGCAATCAGCCCCAGCATTTT.

The chain combines TRBV3-1 with TRBJ1-6; D gene ambiguous. Germline-derived CDR1 and CDR2 are LGHDT and YNNKEL (reference sequence). Trimming removed 2 bases at V and 14 bases at J, with 10 bases between. The CDR3 is 12 residues long. CDR3 coding DNA: TGTGCCAGCAGCCAACCCCCGGGAACCCTCCACTTT. It is translated as CASSQPPGTLHF.

CDR3 sequence (DNA): TGTGCCATGAAGACCTGGGACACAGATACGCAGTATTTT. It translates to CAMKTWDTDTQYF. This chain joins TRBV7-2 and TRBJ2-3, with unresolved D. This CDR3 comprises 13 residues. Germline lookup yields CDR1 SGHTA and CDR2 FQGNSA. V lost 10 bases, J lost 2 bases, and 13 bases lay in between.